This is a list of T cell receptor beta chains from one sample in a study of T cell responses to AZD1222 COVID-19 vaccine. Clones were read by immunoSEQ multiplex PCR, and TCRdb kept only the in-frame ones, dropping some. This table has roughly 120,000 clones, around 89% appearing once. The sample in question was peripheral blood, obtained 28 days after the second AZD1222 dose. The source of these receptors is an adult who received the AZD1222 COVID-19 vaccine. The CDR3 runs from the conserved cysteine through the conserved F or W. The order of the fields is D gene, V gene, J gene, clone size, CDR3 protein, CDR3 DNA. The D gene is left open where the match is weak. Size is omitted from some rows. Given values are once, few, many or a class for expanded clones.

>.|TRBV18|TRBJ2-7|.
CASSPGGGSYEQYF
TGTGCCAGCTCACCAGGGGGAGGCTCCTACGAGCAGTACTTC
>.|TRBV16|TRBJ1-5|.
CASSQSLQGDQPQHF
TGTGCCAGCAGCCAATCTCTACAGGGAGATCAGCCCCAGCATTTT
>TRBD2|TRBV6-2/TRBV6-3|TRBJ2-3|.
CASSYGTSGTDTQYF
TGTGCCAGCAGTTACGGGACTAGCGGCACAGATACGCAGTATTTT
>.|TRBV11-3|TRBJ2-7|.
CASSLIGYEQYF
TGTGCCAGCAGCTTAATTGGCTACGAGCAGTACTTC
>.|TRBV6-6|TRBJ2-7|once
CASSYYRTVYEQYF
TGTGCCAGCAGTTACTACCGGACAGTCTACGAGCAGTACTTC
>.|TRBV7-9|TRBJ1-2|.
CASSLGVFGDRDCTF
TGTGCCAGCAGCTTAGGCGTTTTCGGCGATCGGGATTGCACCTTC
>TRBD2|TRBV4-2|TRBJ2-1|.
CASSQGLAGVPEQFF
TGTGCCAGCAGCCAAGGACTGGCGGGAGTCCCTGAGCAGTTCTTC
>TRBD1|TRBV5-1|TRBJ1-4|.
CASSPGDREDNEKLFF
TGCGCCAGCAGCCCCGGGGACAGGGAGGATAATGAAAAACTGTTTTTT
>.|TRBV12-3/TRBV12-4|TRBJ2-3|.
CATANRDDTQYF
TGTGCCACCGCAAACCGGGATGATACGCAGTATTTT
>.|TRBV20-1|TRBJ2-7|once
CSARGSYEQYF
TGCAGTGCCAGGGGTTCCTACGAGCAGTACTTC
>.|TRBV15|TRBJ1-4|.
CATSREGGRTNEKLFF
TGTGCCACCAGTAGAGAAGGGGGGCGAACTAATGAAAAACTGTTTTTT
>TRBD1|TRBV19|TRBJ1-5|.
CASSMSGGAYNQPQHF
TGTGCCAGTAGTATGTCAGGGGGCGCCTACAATCAGCCCCAGCATTTT
>TRBD1|TRBV7-3|TRBJ1-2|.
CASSSPDRGLYGYTF
TGTGCCAGCAGCTCCCCGGACAGGGGACTCTATGGCTACACCTTC
>.|TRBV6-1|TRBJ1-1|once
CASSETGGITETFF
TGTGCCAGCAGTGAAACAGGTGGCATCACTGAAACTTTCTTT
>.|TRBV5-1|TRBJ2-5|.
CASSLGREETQYF
TGCGCCAGCAGCTTGGGGAGGGAAGAGACCCAGTACTTC
>.|TRBV25-1|TRBJ1-6|.
CASTPGGFNSPLHF
TGTGCCAGCACCCCGGGGGGTTTTAATTCACCCCTCCACTTT
>.|TRBV12-2|TRBJ2-1|few
CASRSPGQQFF
TGTGCAAGTCGCTCTCCGGGCCAGCAGTTCTTC
>TRBD1|TRBV9|TRBJ2-3|.
CASSASRTGRTDTQYF
TGTGCCAGCAGCGCTAGTAGGACAGGGAGGACAGATACGCAGTATTTT
>TRBD2|TRBV5-6|TRBJ2-7|few
CASSLVASGSPEQYF
TGTGCCAGCAGCTTGGTAGCTAGCGGGAGCCCCGAGCAGTACTTC
>TRBD1|TRBV7-9|TRBJ2-2|.
CASSLGPGQVSGELFF
TGTGCCAGCAGCTTAGGCCCGGGACAGGTCTCCGGGGAGCTGTTTTTT
>TRBD1|TRBV9|TRBJ1-2|once
CASSVISAGGIGGYTF
TGTGCCAGCAGCGTAATCAGCGCAGGGGGGATAGGTGGCTACACCTTC
>TRBD1|TRBV19|TRBJ1-3|.
CASTRTGVFSGNTIYF
TGTGCCAGTACCCGGACAGGGGTTTTCTCTGGAAACACCATATATTTT
>.|TRBV12-3/TRBV12-4|TRBJ2-1|.
CASSFHHNEQFF
TGTGCCAGCAGTTTTCACCACAATGAGCAGTTCTTC